This T cell receptor beta chain was documented in a study of blood T cell repertoires in COVID-19. Study in general: Samples taken during acute and convalescent COVID-19 were collected in the United States, Italy and Spain. Sample material is recorded as cDNA or gDNA derived from T cells, B-cell-depleted T cells, or PBMCs.

In the original analysis: Estimated nucleated cell counts came from reference gene primer amplification. Sequencing was performed with immunoSEQ multiplex PCR; in TCRdb, only in-frame clones are kept and a portion is missing. V and J calls and clone size follow that table, whereas D and trimming were derived from the DNA. The table includes roughly 100,000 clones, roughly four fifths detected once. The clonotype was recovered from a man in his sixties with acute or convalescent COVID-19. The sample taken for sequencing was peripheral blood.

CDR3 in DNA: TGTGCCAGCAGTCCTCTTACCGGGGAGCTGTTTTTT. This codes for CASSPLTGELFF. The rearrangement uses TRBV6-5 and TRBJ2-2, with D hard to call. Germline CDR1 and CDR2: MNHEY and SVGAGI. V dropped 5 bases and J dropped 5 bases, with 6 bases sitting between them. There are 12 residues in the CDR3.